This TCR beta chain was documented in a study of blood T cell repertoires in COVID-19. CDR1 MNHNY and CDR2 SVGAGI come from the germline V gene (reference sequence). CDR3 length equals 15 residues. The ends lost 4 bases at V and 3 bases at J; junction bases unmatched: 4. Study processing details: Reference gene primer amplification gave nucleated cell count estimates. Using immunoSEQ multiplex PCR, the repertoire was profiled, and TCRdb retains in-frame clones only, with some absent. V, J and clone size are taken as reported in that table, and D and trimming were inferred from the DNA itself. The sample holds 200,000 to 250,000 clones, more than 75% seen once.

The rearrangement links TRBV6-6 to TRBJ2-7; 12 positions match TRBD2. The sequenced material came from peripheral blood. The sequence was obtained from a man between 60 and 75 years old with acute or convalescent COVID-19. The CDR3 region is CASSLTSGGFYEQYF. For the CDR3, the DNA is TGTGCCAGCAGTTTGACTAGCGGGGGATTCTACGAGCAGTACTTC.